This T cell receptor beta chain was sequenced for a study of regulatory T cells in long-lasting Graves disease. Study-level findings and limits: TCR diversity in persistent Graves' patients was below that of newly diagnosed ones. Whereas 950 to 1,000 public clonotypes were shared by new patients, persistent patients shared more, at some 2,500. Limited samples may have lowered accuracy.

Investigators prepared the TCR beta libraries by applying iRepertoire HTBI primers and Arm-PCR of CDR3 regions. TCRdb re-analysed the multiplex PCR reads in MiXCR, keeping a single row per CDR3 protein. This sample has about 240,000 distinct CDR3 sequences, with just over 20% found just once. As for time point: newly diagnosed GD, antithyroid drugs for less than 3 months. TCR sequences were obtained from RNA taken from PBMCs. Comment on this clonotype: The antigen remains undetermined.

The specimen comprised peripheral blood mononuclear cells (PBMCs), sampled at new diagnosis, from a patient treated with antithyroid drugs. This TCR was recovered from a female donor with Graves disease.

Here the CDR3 DNA reads TGTGCCAGCAGTCTACGCGGGGACAGGTGGCAAGAGACCCAGTACTTC. It specifies CASSLRGDRWQETQYF. V is TRBV11-3 and J is TRBJ2-5; the match to TRBD1 covers 8 bases. This CDR3 comprises 16 residues. In germline, CDR1 is SGHNT, CDR2 YENEEA. Losses at the gene ends were 6 bases for V and 2 bases for J; bases not matched to a gene: 11.